Listed below are T cell receptor beta chains from one sample, sequenced in a study of blood T cell repertoires in COVID-19. TCRdb keeps only in-frame clones here, not all; method: immunoSEQ multiplex PCR. The sample includes roughly 130,000 clones, about four fifths of them seen just once. Material: peripheral blood. The receptors here all came from a woman in her sixties or seventies with COVID-19, enrolled during active disease. Both conserved end residues are part of each CDR3. Fields, in order: J gene, clone size, D gene, V gene, CDR3 protein, CDR3 DNA. The D gene is left open where the match is weak. A row's size may be missing; if present it is once, few, many or a size class.

j_gene: TRBJ1-6; abundance: -; d_gene: -; v_gene: TRBV11-3; CDR3aa: CASSLDSVSPLHF; CDR3nt: TGTGCCAGCAGCCTAGACAGTGTTTCACCCCTCCACTTT
j_gene: TRBJ2-3; abundance: -; d_gene: -; v_gene: TRBV7-3; CDR3aa: CASSFGSTSTDTQYF; CDR3nt: TGTGCCAGCAGCTTCGGGTCAACTAGCACAGATACGCAGTATTTT
j_gene: TRBJ1-3; abundance: -; d_gene: -; v_gene: TRBV15; CDR3aa: CATSIDSSGNTIYF; CDR3nt: TGTGCCACCAGCATCGACAGCTCTGGAAACACCATATATTTT
j_gene: TRBJ2-1; abundance: -; d_gene: -; v_gene: TRBV5-1; CDR3aa: CASSPTGTNYNEQFF; CDR3nt: TGCGCCAGCAGTCCCACCGGGACAAACTACAATGAGCAGTTCTTC
j_gene: TRBJ2-5; abundance: -; d_gene: TRBD2; v_gene: TRBV19; CDR3aa: CASSQRTSGSQETQYF; CDR3nt: TGTGCCAGTAGCCAAAGGACTAGTGGGTCCCAAGAGACCCAGTACTTC
j_gene: TRBJ2-2; abundance: -; d_gene: TRBD1; v_gene: TRBV5-1; CDR3aa: CASSLGTGGYTGELFF; CDR3nt: TGCGCCAGCAGCTTGGGGACAGGGGGTTACACCGGGGAGCTGTTTTTT
j_gene: TRBJ2-1; abundance: -; d_gene: -; v_gene: TRBV28; CDR3aa: CASSLGDLNGQFF; CDR3nt: TGTGCCAGCAGTTTGGGAGACCTCAATGGGCAGTTCTTC
j_gene: TRBJ2-6; abundance: -; d_gene: -; v_gene: TRBV9; CDR3aa: CASSVGAAGANVLTF; CDR3nt: TGTGCCAGCAGCGTAGGGGCCGCCGGGGCCAACGTCCTGACTTTC
j_gene: TRBJ1-6; abundance: -; d_gene: -; v_gene: TRBV28; CDR3aa: CASRGGSSYNSPLHF; CDR3nt: TGTGCCAGCAGGGGGGGAAGCTCCTATAATTCACCCCTCCACTTT
j_gene: TRBJ1-4; abundance: once; d_gene: -; v_gene: TRBV19; CDR3aa: CASSSATNEKLFF; CDR3nt: TGTGCCAGTAGTTCTGCAACTAATGAAAAACTGTTTTTT
j_gene: TRBJ2-2; abundance: -; d_gene: TRBD2; v_gene: TRBV9; CDR3aa: CASSTTSGGLEVGGELFF; CDR3nt: TGTGCCAGCAGCACAACTAGCGGGGGGCTGGAGGTAGGCGGGGAGCTGTTTTTT
j_gene: TRBJ1-2; abundance: few; d_gene: -; v_gene: TRBV5-1; CDR3aa: CASSLAQNYGYTF; CDR3nt: TGCGCCAGCAGCTTGGCACAGAACTATGGCTACACCTTC
j_gene: TRBJ1-2; abundance: few; d_gene: -; v_gene: TRBV4-1; CDR3aa: CASSPGGETYGYTF; CDR3nt: TGCGCCAGCAGCCCCGGGGGGGAGACCTATGGCTACACCTTC
j_gene: TRBJ2-4; abundance: -; d_gene: -; v_gene: TRBV10-1; CDR3aa: CAIPTVAKNIQYF; CDR3nt: TGCGCCATCCCTACCGTAGCCAAAAACATTCAGTACTTC
j_gene: TRBJ1-3; abundance: -; d_gene: -; v_gene: TRBV29-1; CDR3aa: CSVEDAGTRLF; CDR3nt: TGCAGCGTTGAAGATGCCGGGACAAGGCTTTTT
j_gene: TRBJ2-3; abundance: -; d_gene: TRBD2; v_gene: TRBV6-2/TRBV6-3; CDR3aa: CASSQFRLAGRGADTQYF; CDR3nt: TGTGCCAGCAGCCAATTCCGACTAGCGGGGAGGGGGGCAGATACGCAGTATTTT
j_gene: TRBJ2-7; abundance: -; d_gene: -; v_gene: TRBV3-1/TRBV3-2; CDR3aa: CASSQMADSYEQYF; CDR3nt: TGTGCCAGCAGCCAGATGGCGGACTCCTACGAGCAGTACTTC
j_gene: TRBJ2-1; abundance: -; d_gene: -; v_gene: TRBV7-8; CDR3aa: CASSFYGGSSYNEQFF; CDR3nt: TGTGCCAGCAGCTTCTACGGGGGAAGCTCCTACAATGAGCAGTTCTTC
j_gene: TRBJ1-2; abundance: once; d_gene: TRBD1; v_gene: TRBV28; CDR3aa: CASSGTGFNYGYTF; CDR3nt: TGTGCCAGCAGTGGGACAGGGTTTAACTATGGCTACACTTTC
j_gene: TRBJ2-1; abundance: few; d_gene: TRBD2; v_gene: TRBV2; CDR3aa: CASNTGGPGEQFF; CDR3nt: TGTGCCAGCAATACGGGGGGGCCGGGTGAGCAGTTCTTC
j_gene: TRBJ1-2; abundance: -; d_gene: -; v_gene: TRBV28; CDR3aa: CATKRFGQTEYTF; CDR3nt: TGTGCCACCAAGAGGTTCGGACAGACAGAGTACACCTTC
j_gene: TRBJ2-7; abundance: -; d_gene: TRBD1; v_gene: TRBV5-1; CDR3aa: CASSLGQGVYEQYF; CDR3nt: TGCGCCAGCAGCTTGGGGCAGGGGGTCTACGAGCAGTACTTC
j_gene: TRBJ1-6; abundance: few; d_gene: TRBD1; v_gene: TRBV2; CDR3aa: CASSDTGTVGASPLHF; CDR3nt: TGTGCCAGCAGCGACACCGGGACAGTAGGCGCCTCACCCCTCCACTTT
j_gene: TRBJ1-1; abundance: -; d_gene: TRBD1; v_gene: TRBV15; CDR3aa: CATSRDPQGAYTEAFF; CDR3nt: TGTGCCACCAGCAGAGATCCCCAGGGGGCGTACACTGAAGCTTTCTTT
j_gene: TRBJ1-2; abundance: -; d_gene: TRBD1; v_gene: TRBV28; CDR3aa: CASSSSGRGHGYTF; CDR3nt: TGTGCCAGCAGTTCCAGCGGCAGGGGGCATGGCTACACCTTC
j_gene: TRBJ2-3; abundance: few; d_gene: TRBD2; v_gene: TRBV7-2; CDR3aa: CASSLGPAGPTDTQYF; CDR3nt: TGTGCCAGCAGCTTAGGTCCAGCGGGGCCCACAGATACGCAGTATTTT
j_gene: TRBJ1-1; abundance: -; d_gene: -; v_gene: TRBV5-1; CDR3aa: CASSPLGGGTEAFF; CDR3nt: TGCGCCAGCAGCCCCCTTGGCGGGGGGACTGAAGCTTTCTTT
j_gene: TRBJ1-1; abundance: -; d_gene: TRBD1; v_gene: TRBV19; CDR3aa: CASRIGTGVVTEAFF; CDR3nt: TGTGCCAGTAGAATAGGGACAGGGGTAGTGACTGAAGCTTTCTTT
j_gene: TRBJ2-3; abundance: -; d_gene: -; v_gene: TRBV28; CDR3aa: CASSGHPITDTQYF; CDR3nt: TGTGCCAGCAGTGGACACCCCATCACAGATACGCAGTATTTT
j_gene: TRBJ2-6; abundance: -; d_gene: TRBD1; v_gene: TRBV7-2; CDR3aa: CASSRTGPGANVLTF; CDR3nt: TGTGCCAGCAGCCGGACAGGGCCCGGGGCCAACGTCCTGACTTTC
j_gene: TRBJ2-7; abundance: -; d_gene: TRBD1; v_gene: TRBV2; CDR3aa: CASSVQGYEQYF; CDR3nt: TGTGCCAGCAGTGTACAGGGGTACGAGCAGTACTTC
j_gene: TRBJ1-1; abundance: -; d_gene: TRBD1; v_gene: TRBV10-3; CDR3aa: CAISESRSGAGGNTEAFF; CDR3nt: TGTGCCATCAGTGAGTCGAGGTCTGGGGCAGGGGGCAACACTGAAGCTTTCTTT
j_gene: TRBJ1-2; abundance: -; d_gene: -; v_gene: TRBV5-1; CDR3aa: CASSPTIAVVSENGYTF; CDR3nt: TGCGCCAGCAGCCCCACGATTGCGGTTGTGTCTGAAAATGGCTACACCTTC
j_gene: TRBJ2-3; abundance: -; d_gene: TRBD2; v_gene: TRBV5-4; CDR3aa: CASTKGLAESTDTQYF; CDR3nt: TGTGCCAGCACGAAGGGACTAGCGGAGAGCACAGATACGCAGTATTTT
j_gene: TRBJ2-7; abundance: -; d_gene: TRBD1; v_gene: TRBV9; CDR3aa: CASSALGQSYEQYF; CDR3nt: TGTGCCAGCAGCGCCCTGGGACAGTCCTACGAGCAGTACTTC
j_gene: TRBJ2-3; abundance: -; d_gene: -; v_gene: TRBV7-8; CDR3aa: CASSPRRTIDTQYF; CDR3nt: TGTGCCAGCAGCCCGCGGCGGACTATCGATACGCAGTATTTT
j_gene: TRBJ2-7; abundance: -; d_gene: TRBD2; v_gene: TRBV7-2; CDR3aa: CASSLLAGEYQGEQYF; CDR3nt: TGTGCCAGCAGCTTATTGGCGGGGGAATACCAAGGCGAGCAGTACTTC
j_gene: TRBJ2-1; abundance: -; d_gene: TRBD2; v_gene: TRBV19; CDR3aa: CASRLAGGSTTDEQFF; CDR3nt: TGTGCCAGCAGACTAGCGGGGGGAAGTACGACGGATGAGCAGTTCTTC
j_gene: TRBJ2-1; abundance: few; d_gene: -; v_gene: TRBV6-6; CDR3aa: CASKETTNNEQFF; CDR3nt: TGTGCCAGCAAGGAGACTACAAACAATGAGCAGTTCTTC
j_gene: TRBJ2-7; abundance: few; d_gene: TRBD1; v_gene: TRBV10-3; CDR3aa: CATRPRDRDYEQYF; CDR3nt: TGTGCCACCCGTCCCCGGGACAGGGATTACGAGCAGTACTTC
j_gene: TRBJ1-1; abundance: once; d_gene: -; v_gene: TRBV2; CDR3aa: CASSAVRSSFF; CDR3nt: TGTGCCAGCAGTGCGGTCAGGTCCTCTTTCTTT